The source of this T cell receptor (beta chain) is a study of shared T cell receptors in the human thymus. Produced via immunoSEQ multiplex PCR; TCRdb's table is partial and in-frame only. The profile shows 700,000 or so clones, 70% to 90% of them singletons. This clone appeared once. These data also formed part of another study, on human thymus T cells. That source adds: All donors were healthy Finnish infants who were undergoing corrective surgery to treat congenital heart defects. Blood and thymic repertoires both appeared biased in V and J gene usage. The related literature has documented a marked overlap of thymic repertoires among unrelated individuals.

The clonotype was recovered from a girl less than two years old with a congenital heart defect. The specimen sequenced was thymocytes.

CDR3 amino acids: CASSQDGDRGNYGYTF. For the CDR3, the DNA is TGCGCCAGCAGCCAAGATGGGGATCGGGGAAACTATGGCTACACCTTC. The J gene is TRBJ1-2, the V gene TRBV4-3, with unresolved D. Germline V gives CDR1 LGHNA, CDR2 YSLEER. Trimming left V 0 bases short and J 2 bases short, with 13 bases between. The length of the CDR3 is 16 residues.